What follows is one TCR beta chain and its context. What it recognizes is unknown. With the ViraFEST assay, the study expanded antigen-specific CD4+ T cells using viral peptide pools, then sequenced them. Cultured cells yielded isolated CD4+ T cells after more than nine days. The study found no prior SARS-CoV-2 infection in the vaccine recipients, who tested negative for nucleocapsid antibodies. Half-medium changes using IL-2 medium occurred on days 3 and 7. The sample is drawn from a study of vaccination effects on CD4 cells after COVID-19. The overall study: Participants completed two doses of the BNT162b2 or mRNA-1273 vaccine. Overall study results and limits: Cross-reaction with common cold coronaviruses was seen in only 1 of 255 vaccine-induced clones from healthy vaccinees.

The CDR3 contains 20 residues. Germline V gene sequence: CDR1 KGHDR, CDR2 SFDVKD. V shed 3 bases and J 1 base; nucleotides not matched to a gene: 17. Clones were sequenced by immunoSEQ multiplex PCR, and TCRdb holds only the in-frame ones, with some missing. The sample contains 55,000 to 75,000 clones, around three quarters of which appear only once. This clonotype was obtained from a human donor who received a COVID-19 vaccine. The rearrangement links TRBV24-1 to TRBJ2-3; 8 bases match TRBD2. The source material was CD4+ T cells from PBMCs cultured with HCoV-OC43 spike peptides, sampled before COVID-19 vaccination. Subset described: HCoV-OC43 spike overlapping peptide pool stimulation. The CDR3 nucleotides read TGTGCCACCAGTGATGGAATTAGCGGGGAATGGACTTGGGGCACAGATACGCAGTATTTT. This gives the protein CATSDGISGEWTWGTDTQYF.